Each of the 16 T cell receptor beta chains below was sequenced from the same sample in a study of T cells after posttransplantation cyclophosphamide. The repertoire was sequenced with immunoSEQ multiplex PCR; TCRdb's copy has only in-frame clones and lacks some. This table has tens of thousands of clones, about 94% appearing once. The sample was PBMCs. The receptors were gathered from a woman in her 30s in good health and a related stem cell transplant donor.

The rearrangement uses TRBV6-1 and TRBJ2-7; D unclear. V lost 6 bases to trimming and J lost 0 bases, with 6 bases between them. The CDR3 extends over 12 amino acids. Looked up from germline, CDR1 is MNHNS and CDR2 is SASEGT. The DNA of the CDR3 is TGTGCCAGCAGGGGCGACTCCTACGAGCAGTACTTC. Residues: CASRGDSYEQYF.

This chain links TRBV5-1 with TRBJ1-1, with D perhaps matching TRBD1 (5 bases). This CDR3 contains 13 residues. With 7 bases removed from V and 3 bases from J, the gap between germline ends came to 13 bases. From germline, CDR1 is SGHRS and CDR2 YFSETQ. CDR3 DNA sequence: TGCGCCAGCGCCCAGGTAGGGGACACTGAAGCTTTCTTT. Translating it yields CASAQVGDTEAFF. The full variable domain, its missing parts supplied by reference TRBV5-1 and TRBJ1-1, is KAGVTQTPRYLIKTRGQQVTLSCSPISGHRSVSWYQQTPGQGLQFLFEYFSETQRNKGNFPGRFSGRQFSNSRSEMNVSTLELGDSALYLCASAQVGDTEAFFGQGTRLTVV.

In DNA, the CDR3 is TGCGCCAGCAGCTTGGCCGCTAGCGGGGGGGCTAATGAGCAGTTCTTC. This codes for CASSLAASGGANEQFF. The genes are TRBV5-1 and TRBJ2-1; 12 positions agree with TRBD2. CDR1 and CDR2 (germline): SGHRS, YFSETQ. The CDR3 is 16 residues long. The J segment lost 7 bases and the V segment lost 0 bases, leaving 5 bases of the junction unmatched.

The chain joins TRBV4-3 to TRBJ2-2; D gene uncertain. The CDR3 spans 15 residues. Trimming removed 0 bases from V and 5 bases from J, with 10 bases in between. Germline V gives CDR1 LGHNA, CDR2 YSLEER. In nucleotides, the CDR3 is TGCGCCAGCAGCCAAGATGACCGGGCAACCGGGGAGCTGTTTTTT. Amino acids: CASSQDDRATGELFF.

The chain combines TRBV6-1 with TRBJ2-3, with 7 bases lining up with TRBD2. Germline V gene sequence: CDR1 MNHNS, CDR2 SASEGT. The trim removed 6 bases at V and 5 bases at J, leaving 8 bases unmatched. This CDR3 is built from 14 residues. The chain's CDR3 is CASRQGSGQDTQYF. CDR3 sequence (DNA): TGTGCCAGCAGGCAAGGTAGCGGGCAAGATACGCAGTATTTT.

The chain joins TRBV7-6 to TRBJ2-1, with 15 bases identical to TRBD2. Germline V gene data show CDR1 as SGHVS and CDR2 as FNYEAQ. V shed 3 bases and J 7 bases; nucleotides not matched to a gene: 16. The CDR3 length is 20 residues. This chain's CDR3 is CASSFPPHGLAGGNWNEQFF. The CDR3 region has the DNA TGTGCCAGCAGCTTCCCACCCCATGGACTAGCGGGGGGGAACTGGAATGAGCAGTTCTTC.

The chain carries TRBV5-1 and TRBJ1-1; TRBD1 aligns across 9 bases. V lost 3 bases and J lost 5; bases outside the gene matches: 8. Germline CDR1 SGHRS, CDR2 YFSETQ. This CDR3 contains 15 residues. For the CDR3, the DNA is TGCGCCAGCAGCTCCCAACCGGGACAGGGAACTGAAGCTTTCTTT. Amino acid sequence: CASSSQPGQGTEAFF.

The chain joins TRBV4-2 to TRBJ2-7; D unresolved. The CDR3 consists of 15 residues. Germline lookup yields CDR1 LGHNA and CDR2 YNFKEQ. V was trimmed by 1 base and J by 0 bases, leaving 10 bases between them. CDR3 sequence reads: CASSQVMAASYEQYF. In nucleotides, the CDR3 is TGTGCCAGCAGCCAAGTAATGGCAGCCTCCTACGAGCAGTACTTC.

The chain recombines TRBV28 with TRBJ2-7; D unclear. V was pared by 2 bases and J by 3 bases, with 5 bases between. The CDR3 runs to 12 residues. Per germline, CDR1 MDHEN and CDR2 SYDVKM. The CDR3 region is CASSLKGYEQYF. The DNA of the CDR3 is TGTGCCAGCAGTTTAAAAGGCTACGAGCAGTACTTC.

The rearrangement uses TRBV14 and TRBJ2-7; D might be TRBD2 (5 bases). Germline V gene lookup returns CDR1 SGHDN and CDR2 FVKESK. The V and J ends lost 1 base and 4 bases respectively, with 8 bases between them. The CDR3 totals 13 residues. DNA for the CDR3: TGTGCCAGCAGCCAAGGCCCGGGGTACGAGCAGTACTTC. Protein: CASSQGPGYEQYF.

The gene calls are TRBV19 and TRBJ2-4; TRBD2 is a possible D gene (5 bases). There are 13 residues in the CDR3. Germline assignment: CDR1 LNHDA and CDR2 SQIVND (reference sequence). Trimming removed 5 bases at V and 6 bases at J, with 11 bases between. The CDR3 coding sequence is TGTGCCAGTAGTGGGAGCTGGGGAAACATTCAGTACTTC. Translating gives CASSGSWGNIQYF. Combining the CDR3 with reference TRBV19 and TRBJ2-4 gives the whole variable domain DGGITQSPKYLFRKEGQNVTLSCEQNLNHDAMYWYRQDPGQGLRLIYYSQIVNDFQKGDIAEGYSVSREKKESFPLTVTSAQKNPTAFYLCASSGSWGNIQYFGAGTRLSVL.

The V call is TRBV6-1, the J call TRBJ2-3; 11 nucleotides line up with TRBD2. There are 16 residues in the CDR3. The V and J ends lost 3 bases and 6 bases, in that order; junction bases with no gene match: 8. Per germline, CDR1 MNHNS and CDR2 SASEGT. The DNA for the CDR3 is TGTGCCAGCAGTGAGGCTAGCGGGGGGTCAAGGGATACGCAGTATTTT. This gives the protein CASSEASGGSRDTQYF.

V is TRBV7-2 and J is TRBJ1-5; 11 positions match TRBD1. V trimming: 2 bases; J trimming: 4 bases; junction bases outside the gene matches: 10. This CDR3 is built from 18 residues. Per the germline V gene, CDR1 is SGHTA and CDR2 is FQGNSA. As DNA, the CDR3 is TGTGCCAGCAGCTTACAAGCCGGGACAGGGGGAAGGAATCAGCCCCAGCATTTT. Its translation: CASSLQAGTGGRNQPQHF.

The chain combines TRBV5-4 with TRBJ1-1; D is perhaps TRBD1 (5 bases). CDR3 length: 14 residues. Deletions cut 6 bases from V and 1 base from J, with 13 bases between. In germline, CDR1 is SGHNT, CDR2 YYREEE (reference sequence). The CDR3 protein is CASTVDTRNTEAFF. CDR3 in DNA: TGTGCCAGCACCGTGGACACCCGGAACACTGAAGCTTTCTTT.

V gene TRBV29-1 combines with J gene TRBJ2-3; TRBD1 matches at 9 bases. V lost 4 bases and J lost 6; bases outside the gene matches: 5. The germline V gene has CDR1 SQVTM and CDR2 ANQGSEA. The CDR3 has 13 amino acids. DNA for the CDR3: TGCAGCGTTGCGACAGGGGGGCTCGATACGCAGTATTTT. Translated, it gives CSVATGGLDTQYF.

The V gene is TRBV27, the J gene TRBJ2-2; 7 bases match TRBD2. Germline CDR1 and CDR2: MNHEY and SMNVEV (reference sequence). With 7 bases clipped from V and 7 bases from J, the junction kept 9 bases outside the gene matches. The CDR3 length is 14 residues. The CDR3: CASTTRGRFGELFF. The CDR3 nucleotides are TGTGCCAGCACGACGCGGGGGAGATTCGGGGAGCTGTTTTTT.